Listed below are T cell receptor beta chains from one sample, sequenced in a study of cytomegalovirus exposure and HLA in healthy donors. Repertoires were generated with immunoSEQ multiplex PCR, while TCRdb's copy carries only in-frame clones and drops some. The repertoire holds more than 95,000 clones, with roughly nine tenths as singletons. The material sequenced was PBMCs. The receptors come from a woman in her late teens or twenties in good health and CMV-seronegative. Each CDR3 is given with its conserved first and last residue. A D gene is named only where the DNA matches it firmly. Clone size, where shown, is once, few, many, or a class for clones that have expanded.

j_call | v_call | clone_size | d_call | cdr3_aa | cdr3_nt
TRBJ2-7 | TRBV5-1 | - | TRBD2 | CASSSTTSGKPYEQYF | TGCGCCAGCAGCTCAACGACTAGCGGGAAACCCTACGAGCAGTACTTC
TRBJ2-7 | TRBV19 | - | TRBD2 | CASSSLLGLAGVNPPGEQYF | TGTGCCAGTAGCTCCCTTCTAGGACTAGCGGGAGTTAATCCGCCCGGCGAGCAGTACTTC
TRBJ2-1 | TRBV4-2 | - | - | CASSQDGAPNEQFF | TGTGCCAGCAGCCAAGACGGAGCCCCCAATGAGCAGTTCTTC
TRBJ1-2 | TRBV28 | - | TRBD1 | CASRLDRGRAYGYTF | TGTGCCAGCAGACTCGACAGGGGTCGGGCTTATGGCTACACCTTC
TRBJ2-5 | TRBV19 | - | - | CASSIDGAGGTQYF | TGTGCCAGTAGTATTGACGGAGCCGGAGGGACCCAGTACTTC
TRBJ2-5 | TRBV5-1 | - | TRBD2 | CASSLEVAGGQETQYF | TGCGCCAGCAGCTTGGAGGTAGCGGGGGGACAAGAGACCCAGTACTTC
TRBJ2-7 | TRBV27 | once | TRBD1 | CASSSTGGSYEQYF | TGTGCCAGCAGTTCGACAGGGGGATCGTACGAGCAGTACTTC
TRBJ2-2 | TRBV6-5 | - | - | CASSYSSPDTGELFF | TGTGCCAGCAGTTACTCGAGTCCGGACACCGGGGAGCTGTTTTTT
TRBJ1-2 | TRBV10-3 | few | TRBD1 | CAISESGQGYGYTF | TGTGCCATCAGTGAGTCGGGACAGGGCTATGGCTACACCTTC
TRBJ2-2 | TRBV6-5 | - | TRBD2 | CASRPGGTGELFF | TGTGCCAGCAGACCGGGAGGCACCGGGGAGCTGTTTTTT